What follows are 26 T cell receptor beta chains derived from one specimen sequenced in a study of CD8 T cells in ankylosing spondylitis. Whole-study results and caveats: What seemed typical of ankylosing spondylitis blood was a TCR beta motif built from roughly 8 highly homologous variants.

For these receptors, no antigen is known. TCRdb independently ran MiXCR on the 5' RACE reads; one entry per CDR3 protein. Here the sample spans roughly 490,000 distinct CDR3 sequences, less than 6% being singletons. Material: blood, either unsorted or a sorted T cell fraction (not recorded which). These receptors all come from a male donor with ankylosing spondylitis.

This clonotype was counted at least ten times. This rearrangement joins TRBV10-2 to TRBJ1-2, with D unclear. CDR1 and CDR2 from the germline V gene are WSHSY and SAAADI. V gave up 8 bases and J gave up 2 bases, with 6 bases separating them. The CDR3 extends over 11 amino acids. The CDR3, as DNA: TGCGCCAGCGGGGAGAACTATGGCTACACCTTC. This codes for CASGENYGYTF.

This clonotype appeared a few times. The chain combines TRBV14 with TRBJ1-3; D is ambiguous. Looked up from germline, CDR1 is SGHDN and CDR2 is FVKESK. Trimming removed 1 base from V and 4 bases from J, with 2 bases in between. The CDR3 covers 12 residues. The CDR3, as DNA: TGTGCCAGCAGCCAAGTCGGAAACACCATATATTTT. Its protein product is CASSQVGNTIYF.

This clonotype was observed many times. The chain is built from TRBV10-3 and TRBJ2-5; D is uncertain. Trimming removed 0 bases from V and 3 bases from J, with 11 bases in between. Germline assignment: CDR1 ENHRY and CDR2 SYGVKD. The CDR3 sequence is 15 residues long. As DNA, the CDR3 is TGTGCCATCAGTGAGTCGTACGAATTCGAAGAGACCCAGTACTTC. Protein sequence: CAISESYEFEETQYF.

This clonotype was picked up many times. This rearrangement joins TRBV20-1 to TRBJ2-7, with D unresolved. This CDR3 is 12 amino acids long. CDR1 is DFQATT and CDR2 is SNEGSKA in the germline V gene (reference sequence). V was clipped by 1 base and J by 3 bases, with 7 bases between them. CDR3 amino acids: CSARGPNYEQYF. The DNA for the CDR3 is TGCAGTGCTAGAGGGCCGAACTACGAGCAGTACTTC.

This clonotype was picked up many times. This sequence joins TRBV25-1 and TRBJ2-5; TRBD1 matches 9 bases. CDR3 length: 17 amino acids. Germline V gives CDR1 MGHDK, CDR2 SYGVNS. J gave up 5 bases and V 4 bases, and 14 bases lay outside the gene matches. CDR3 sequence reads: CASSGGQGILRPETQYF. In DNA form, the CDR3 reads TGTGCCAGCAGTGGGGGACAGGGTATATTGAGACCGGAGACCCAGTACTTC. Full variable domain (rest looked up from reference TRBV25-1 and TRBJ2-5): EADIYQTPRYLVIGTGKKITLECSQTMGHDKMYWYQQDPGMELHLIHYSYGVNSTEKGDLSSESTVSRIRTEHFPLTLESARPSHTSQYLCASSGGQGILRPETQYFGPGTRLLVL.

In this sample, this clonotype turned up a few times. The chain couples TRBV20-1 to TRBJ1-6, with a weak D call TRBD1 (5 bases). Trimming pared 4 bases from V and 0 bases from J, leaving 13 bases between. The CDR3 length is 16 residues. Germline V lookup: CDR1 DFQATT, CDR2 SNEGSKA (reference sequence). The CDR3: CSATLTASSYNSPLHF. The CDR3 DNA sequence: TGCAGTGCTACCTTGACAGCGAGCTCCTATAATTCACCCCTCCACTTT.

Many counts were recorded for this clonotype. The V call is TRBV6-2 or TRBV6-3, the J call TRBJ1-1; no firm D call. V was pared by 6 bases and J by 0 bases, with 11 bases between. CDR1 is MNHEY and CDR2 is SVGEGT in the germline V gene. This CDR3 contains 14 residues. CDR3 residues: CASRKRILNTEAFF. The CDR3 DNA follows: TGTGCCAGCAGAAAACGCATCTTGAACACTGAAGCTTTCTTT.

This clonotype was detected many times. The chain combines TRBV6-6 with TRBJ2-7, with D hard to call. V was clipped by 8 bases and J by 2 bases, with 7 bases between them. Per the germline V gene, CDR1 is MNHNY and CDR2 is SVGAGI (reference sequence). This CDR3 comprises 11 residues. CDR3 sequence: CASLSAYEQYF. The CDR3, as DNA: TGTGCCAGCCTAAGTGCCTACGAGCAGTACTTC.

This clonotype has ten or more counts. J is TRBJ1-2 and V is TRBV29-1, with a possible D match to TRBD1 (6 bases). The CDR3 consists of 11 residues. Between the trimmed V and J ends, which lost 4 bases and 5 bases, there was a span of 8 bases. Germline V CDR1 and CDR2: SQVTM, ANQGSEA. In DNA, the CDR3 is TGCAGCGTTGGGGGGCGGTATGGCTACACCTTC. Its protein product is CSVGGRYGYTF.

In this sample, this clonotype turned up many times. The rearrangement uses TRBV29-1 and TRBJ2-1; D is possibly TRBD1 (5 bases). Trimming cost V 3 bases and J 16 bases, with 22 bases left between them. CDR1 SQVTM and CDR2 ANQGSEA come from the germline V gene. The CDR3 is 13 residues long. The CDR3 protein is CSVDPPDSRVPFF. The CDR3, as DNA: TGCAGCGTTGACCCACCTGACAGCAGGGTCCCCTTCTTC.

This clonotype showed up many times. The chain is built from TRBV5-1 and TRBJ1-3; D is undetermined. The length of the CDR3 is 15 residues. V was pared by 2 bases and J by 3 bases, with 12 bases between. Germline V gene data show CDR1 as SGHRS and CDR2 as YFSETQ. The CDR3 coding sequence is TGCGCCAGCAGCTTAGCCCCCCGGAGTGGAAACACCATATATTTT. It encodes CASSLAPRSGNTIYF.

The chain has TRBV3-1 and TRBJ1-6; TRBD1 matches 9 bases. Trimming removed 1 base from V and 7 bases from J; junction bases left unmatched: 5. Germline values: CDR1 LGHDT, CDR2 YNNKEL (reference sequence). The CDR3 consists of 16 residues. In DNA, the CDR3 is TGTGCCAGCAGCCAAGCCGGGACAGGGACCAATTCACCCCTCCACTTT. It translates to CASSQAGTGTNSPLHF. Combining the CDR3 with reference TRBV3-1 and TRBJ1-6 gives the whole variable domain DTAVSQTPKYLVTQMGNDKSIKCEQNLGHDTMYWYKQDSKKFLKIMFSYNNKELIINETVPNRFSPKSPDKAHLNLHINSLELGDSAVYFCASSQAGTGTNSPLHFGNGTRLTVT.

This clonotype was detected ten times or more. The CDR3 nucleotides read TGCAGCGTTGCAGGGTCTAGCGCGTCAGATACGCAGTATTTT. This codes for CSVAGSSASDTQYF. This chain connects TRBV29-1 to TRBJ2-3, with D possibly being TRBD2 (6 bases). Trimming pared 4 bases from V and 4 bases from J, leaving 15 bases between. The CDR3 has 14 residues. Germline CDR1 SQVTM, CDR2 ANQGSEA.

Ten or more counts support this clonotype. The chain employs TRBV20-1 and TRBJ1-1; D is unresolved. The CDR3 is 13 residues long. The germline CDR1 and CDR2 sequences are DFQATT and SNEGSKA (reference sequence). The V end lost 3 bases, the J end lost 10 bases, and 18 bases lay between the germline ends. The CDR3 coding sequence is TGCAGTGCTAGGGCTACAGTAGGGCGTATAGCTTTCTTT. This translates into CSARATVGRIAFF.

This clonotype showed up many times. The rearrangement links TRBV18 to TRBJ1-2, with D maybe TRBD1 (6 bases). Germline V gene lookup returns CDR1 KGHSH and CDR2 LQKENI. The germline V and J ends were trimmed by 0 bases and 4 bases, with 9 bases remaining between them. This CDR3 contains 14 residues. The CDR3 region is CASSPPGGGYGYTF. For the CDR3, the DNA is TGTGCCAGCTCACCACCAGGAGGGGGCTATGGCTACACCTTC. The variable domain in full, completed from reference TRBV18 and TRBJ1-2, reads NAGVMQNPRHLVRRRGQEARLRCSPMKGHSHVYWYRQLPEEGLKFMVYLQKENIIDESGMPKERFSAEFPKEGPSILRIQQVVRGDSAAYFCASSPPGGGYGYTFGSGTRLTVV.

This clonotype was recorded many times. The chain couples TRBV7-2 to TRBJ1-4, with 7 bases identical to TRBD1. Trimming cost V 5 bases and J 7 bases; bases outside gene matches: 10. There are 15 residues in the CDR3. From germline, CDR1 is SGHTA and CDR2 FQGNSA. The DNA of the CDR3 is TGTGCCAGCAGCCAGGGGGGCAGGGGTGGTGAAAAACTGTTTTTT. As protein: CASSQGGRGGEKLFF.

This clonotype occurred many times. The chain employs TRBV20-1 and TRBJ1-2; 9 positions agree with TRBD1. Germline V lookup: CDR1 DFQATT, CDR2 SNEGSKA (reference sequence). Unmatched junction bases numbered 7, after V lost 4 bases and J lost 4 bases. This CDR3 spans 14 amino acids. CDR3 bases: TGCAGTGCTAAGGGGACAGGGTATACCTATGGCTACACCTTC. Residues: CSAKGTGYTYGYTF.

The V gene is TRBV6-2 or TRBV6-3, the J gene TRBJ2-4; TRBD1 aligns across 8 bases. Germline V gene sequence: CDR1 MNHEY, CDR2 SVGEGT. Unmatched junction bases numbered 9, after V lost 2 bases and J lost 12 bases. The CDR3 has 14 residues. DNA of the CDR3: TGTGCCAGCAGTTACCCGTCGGACAGGGTTCGTCAGTACTTC. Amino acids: CASSYPSDRVRQYF.

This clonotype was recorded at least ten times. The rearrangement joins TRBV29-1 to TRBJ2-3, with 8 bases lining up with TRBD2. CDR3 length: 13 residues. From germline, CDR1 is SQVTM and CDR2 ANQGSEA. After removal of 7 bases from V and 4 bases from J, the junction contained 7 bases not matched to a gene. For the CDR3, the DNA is TGCAGCGCGGGGACTAGAGTGGCAGATACGCAGTATTTT. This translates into CSAGTRVADTQYF.

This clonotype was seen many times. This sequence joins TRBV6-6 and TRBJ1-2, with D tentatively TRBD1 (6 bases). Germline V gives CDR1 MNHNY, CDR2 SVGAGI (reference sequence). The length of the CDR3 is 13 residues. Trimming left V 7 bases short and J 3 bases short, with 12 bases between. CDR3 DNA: TGTGCCAGCAAGGGACAAACGGACTATGGCTACACCTTC. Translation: CASKGQTDYGYTF.

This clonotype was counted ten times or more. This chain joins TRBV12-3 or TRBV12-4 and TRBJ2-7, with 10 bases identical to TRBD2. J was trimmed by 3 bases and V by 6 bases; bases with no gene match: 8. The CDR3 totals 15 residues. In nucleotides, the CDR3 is TGTGCCAGCAGCACCCTAGCGGGGGACATCTACGAGCAGTACTTC. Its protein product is CASSTLAGDIYEQYF.

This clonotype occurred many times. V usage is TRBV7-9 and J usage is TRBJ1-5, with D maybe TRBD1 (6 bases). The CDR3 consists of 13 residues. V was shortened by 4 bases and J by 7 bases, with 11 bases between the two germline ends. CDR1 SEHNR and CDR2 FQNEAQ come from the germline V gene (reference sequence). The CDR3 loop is CASSWQGRQPQHF. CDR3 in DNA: TGTGCCAGCAGCTGGCAGGGGCGGCAGCCCCAGCATTTT.

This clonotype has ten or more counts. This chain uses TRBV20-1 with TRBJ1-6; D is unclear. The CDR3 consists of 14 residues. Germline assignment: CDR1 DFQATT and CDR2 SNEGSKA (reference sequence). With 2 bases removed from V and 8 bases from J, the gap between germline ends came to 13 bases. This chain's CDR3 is CSARKDNAYSPLHF. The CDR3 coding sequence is TGCAGTGCTAGAAAAGACAACGCGTATTCACCCCTCCACTTT.

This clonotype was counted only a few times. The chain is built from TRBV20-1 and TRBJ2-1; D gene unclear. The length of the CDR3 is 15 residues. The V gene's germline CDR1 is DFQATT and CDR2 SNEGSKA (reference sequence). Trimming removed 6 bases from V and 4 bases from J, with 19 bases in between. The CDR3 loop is CSARRFMNQYNEQFF. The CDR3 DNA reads TGCAGTGCGAGGCGCTTCATGAACCAATACAATGAGCAGTTCTTC.

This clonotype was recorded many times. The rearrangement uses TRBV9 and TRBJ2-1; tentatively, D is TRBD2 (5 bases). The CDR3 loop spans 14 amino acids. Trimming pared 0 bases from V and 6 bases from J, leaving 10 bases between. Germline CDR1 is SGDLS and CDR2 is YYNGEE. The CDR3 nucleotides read TGTGCCAGCAGCGTAGCAGGTGGGAGCAATGAGCAGTTCTTC. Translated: CASSVAGGSNEQFF.

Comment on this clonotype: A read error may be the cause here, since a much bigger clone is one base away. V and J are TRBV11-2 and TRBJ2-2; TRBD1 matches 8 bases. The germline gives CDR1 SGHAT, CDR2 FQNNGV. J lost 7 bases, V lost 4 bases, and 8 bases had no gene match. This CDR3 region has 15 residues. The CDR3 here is CASSSGDRGDGELFF. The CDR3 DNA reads TGTGCCAGCAGCTCAGGCGACAGGGGCGACGGGGAGCTGTTTTTT.